The 20 T cell receptor beta chains below all came from one sample that was sequenced in a study of naive and memory T cell subsets (dated by TCRdb to about 2017). What the authors observed across the whole study: A few larger clonotypes were present in naive repertoires, especially CD8 naive repertoires, and these clonotypes were possibly memory cells re-expressing CD45RA.

The receptor library was made with UMI-ligation and nested PCR. Sequencing used an Illumina MiSeq. An equimolar mix of two oligonucleotides covering both TRBC1 and TRBC2 was used as the beta constant-region primer. The ligated cDNA went through four rounds of PCR with nested alpha and beta constant-region primers together with the SP2 primer. Through fastp at Q25 and MiXCR, TCRdb rebuilt clones from the public reads, retaining in-frame beta chains. Rows are unified per CDR3 protein, each entry keeping the most common DNA and genes. Within this sample are about 100,000 distinct CDR3 sequences, with more than 14% of them counted one time only. The ten biggest clones cover around 3% of the sample. The antigens for these receptors are not known. Sequencing input: naive CD8+ T cells from blood. The cell subset or site label of this sample denotes: naive T cells, CD45RA high CD27+. The receptors were gathered from a human donor in good health.

This chain uses TRBV11-3 with TRBJ2-1; D possibly corresponds to TRBD2 (6 bases). Trimming left V 5 bases short and J 4 bases short, with 18 bases between. Germline-derived CDR1 and CDR2 are SGHNT and YENEEA. The CDR3 is 16 amino acids. In DNA form, the CDR3 reads TGTGCCAGCAGCACGATTAACCTAGCGTTGTACAATGAGCAGTTCTTC. Residues: CASSTINLALYNEQFF.

The table lists this clonotype with many counts. The genes are TRBV4-3 and TRBJ1-1; the match to TRBD1 covers 8 bases. The CDR3 contains 14 residues. The V and J ends lost 1 base and 6 bases, in that order; junction bases with no gene match: 4. Germline-derived CDR1 and CDR2 are LGHNA and YSLEER. CDR3 in DNA: TGCGCCAGCAGCCAAGTAAACAGGGGGGCTGAAGCTTTCTTT. Its translation is CASSQVNRGAEAFF.

This clonotype was found a few times. This chain connects TRBV6-2 or TRBV6-3 to TRBJ2-5; D may match TRBD1 or TRBD2 (5 bases each). Trimming cost V 2 bases and J 5 bases, with 15 bases left between them. Germline V gene sequence: CDR1 MNHEY, CDR2 SVGEGT. The CDR3 runs to 15 residues. The CDR3 bases are TGTGCCAGCAGTTACGGGGGATGGGCTACTGAGACCCAGTACTTC. Residues: CASSYGGWATETQYF.

This clonotype was recorded many times. This chain connects TRBV5-1 to TRBJ2-7; D is possibly TRBD2 (5 bases). The germline V and J ends were trimmed by 2 bases and 5 bases, with 5 bases remaining between them. This CDR3 is built from 11 residues. Germline CDR1 reads SGHRS; CDR2 reads YFSETQ. CDR3 amino acids: CASSFGNEQYF. CDR3 nucleotides: TGCGCCAGCAGCTTCGGGAACGAGCAGTACTTC. Complete variable domain (other parts from reference TRBV5-1 and TRBJ2-7): KAGVTQTPRYLIKTRGQQVTLSCSPISGHRSVSWYQQTPGQGLQFLFEYFSETQRNKGNFPGRFSGRQFSNSRSEMNVSTLELGDSALYLCASSFGNEQYFGPGTRLTVT.

This clonotype appeared a few times. V and J are TRBV29-1 and TRBJ2-1; tentatively, D is TRBD2 (5 bases). V lost 6 bases and J 4 bases, leaving 10 bases between the germline ends. Germline values: CDR1 SQVTM, CDR2 ANQGSEA. This CDR3 is 12 amino acids long. CDR3 amino acids: CSVRGIYNEQFF. Here the CDR3 DNA reads TGCAGCGTAAGAGGGATATACAATGAGCAGTTCTTC.

This clonotype was recorded at least ten times. The chain employs TRBV9 and TRBJ2-1; D is undetermined. V lost 3 bases and J 9 bases, leaving 10 bases between the germline ends. Germline CDR1 SGDLS, CDR2 YYNGEE. The CDR3 is made up of 12 amino acids. The CDR3 spells CASSGGSSEQFF. The CDR3 nucleotides read TGTGCCAGCAGCGGGGGTAGCAGTGAGCAGTTCTTC.

This clonotype came up many times. V gene TRBV5-1 combines with J gene TRBJ2-1; D call uncertain. The CDR3 length is 12 residues. The germline V gene has CDR1 SGHRS and CDR2 YFSETQ. V lost 1 base to trimming and J lost 9 bases, with 8 bases between them. For the CDR3, the DNA is TGCGCCAGCAGCTTGACATCGGGTGAGCAGTTCTTC. Amino acids: CASSLTSGEQFF. The variable domain in full, completed from reference TRBV5-1 and TRBJ2-1, reads KAGVTQTPRYLIKTRGQQVTLSCSPISGHRSVSWYQQTPGQGLQFLFEYFSETQRNKGNFPGRFSGRQFSNSRSEMNVSTLELGDSALYLCASSLTSGEQFFGPGTRLTVL.

This clonotype was recorded at least ten times. The rearrangement links TRBV4-3 to TRBJ2-1; D is ambiguous. Germline V gene sequence: CDR1 LGHNA, CDR2 YSLEER. With 1 base removed from V and 7 bases from J, the gap between germline ends came to 17 bases. There are 16 residues in the CDR3. The CDR3 loop reads CASSQGGYAGDNEQFF. DNA of the CDR3: TGCGCCAGCAGCCAAGGAGGCTATGCAGGCGATAATGAGCAGTTCTTC.

This clonotype appeared a few times. V is TRBV6-1 and J is TRBJ1-1, with D unresolved. CDR1 is MNHNS, CDR2 SASEGT, per germline. The CDR3 runs 14 residues. The V gene lost 4 bases and the J gene lost 7 bases, with 16 bases spanning the gap. The CDR3 protein is CASSVGGSYSEAFF. CDR3 in DNA: TGTGCCAGCAGTGTGGGAGGTAGTTACAGTGAAGCTTTCTTT.

This clonotype occurred a few times. The chain is built from TRBV28 and TRBJ1-2; D remains unclear. The germline V gene encodes CDR1 MDHEN and CDR2 SYDVKM. The V end was cut by 3 bases, the J end by 1 base, with 9 bases between. The CDR3 is 14 residues long. The CDR3 protein is CASSFDSLNYGYTF. CDR3 nucleotides: TGTGCCAGCAGTTTCGATTCGCTTAACTATGGCTACACCTTC.

The V and J genes are TRBV28 and TRBJ1-1; D might be TRBD1 (6 bases). Germline CDR1 and CDR2: MDHEN and SYDVKM. Trimming stripped 5 bases from V and 6 bases from J, with 31 bases between. This CDR3 has 19 residues. The CDR3 DNA is TGTGCCAGCAGTACCTATGGGGGGGCTGTATCTACTCGTACTTCTGAAGCTTTCTTT. Amino acids: CASSTYGGAVSTRTSEAFF.

The chain joins TRBV11-3 to TRBJ2-1; perhaps TRBD1 as D (7 bases). CDR3 length equals 15 residues. Between the trimmed V and J ends, which lost 5 bases and 2 bases, there was a span of 13 bases. Germline loops: CDR1 SGHNT, CDR2 YENEEA. CDR3 sequence reads: CASSKGGGTYNEQFF. CDR3 DNA sequence: TGTGCCAGCAGCAAAGGAGGGGGCACCTACAATGAGCAGTTCTTC.

This clonotype has a handful of counts. The chain carries TRBV14 and TRBJ1-1; maybe TRBD1 (5 bases). There are 16 residues in the CDR3. Germline CDR1 is SGHDN and CDR2 is FVKESK. V lost 4 bases and J lost 0, with 15 bases in between. The CDR3 reads CASSRGQGMMNTEAFF. Written as DNA, the CDR3 is TGTGCCAGCAGCCGGGGCCAGGGAATGATGAACACTGAAGCTTTCTTT.

This clonotype was seen only a few times. The chain carries TRBV9 and TRBJ2-2; TRBD2 aligns across 10 bases. This CDR3 has 13 residues. V shed 7 bases, J shed 3 bases, and the junction held 0 bases outside the gene matches. CDR1 and CDR2 (germline): SGDLS, YYNGEE. The CDR3, as DNA: TGTGCCAGCGGACTAGCGGACACCGGGGAGCTGTTTTTT. The encoded protein is CASGLADTGELFF. Looking up the rest from reference TRBV9 and TRBJ2-2 gives the full variable domain: DSGVTQTPKHLITATGQRVTLRCSPRSGDLSVYWYQQSLDQGLQFLIQYYNGEERAKGNILERFSAQQFPDLHSELNLSSLELGDSALYFCASGLADTGELFFGEGSRLTVL.

This clonotype was counted ten times or more. The CDR3 protein is CASQLAGGYKETQYF. DNA for the CDR3: TGTGCCAGCCAGTTAGCGGGGGGGTACAAGGAGACCCAGTACTTC. This sequence joins TRBV27 and TRBJ2-5; 11 bases line up with TRBD2. Losses at the gene ends were 8 bases for V and 5 bases for J; bases not matched to a gene: 10. Germline V gene lookup returns CDR1 MNHEY and CDR2 SMNVEV (reference sequence). The CDR3 totals 15 residues.

This clonotype was recorded at least ten times. This chain connects TRBV25-1 to TRBJ2-7; D is unresolved. The CDR3 has 11 amino acids. The ends were cut back, 7 bases at V and 5 bases at J, with 9 bases in the middle. Germline CDR1 and CDR2: MGHDK and SYGVNS. CDR3 amino acids: CASTLWDEQYF. In DNA, the CDR3 is TGTGCCAGCACCCTGTGGGACGAGCAGTACTTC.

At least ten counts were recorded for this clonotype. The chain combines TRBV29-1 with TRBJ2-7; 7 bases align to TRBD1. Germline V gives CDR1 SQVTM, CDR2 ANQGSEA. The CDR3 length is 15 residues. Trimming removed 8 bases from V and 7 bases from J; junction bases left unmatched: 20. The CDR3 protein is CSPLWSGTAKGEQYF. CDR3 DNA sequence: TGCAGCCCTCTTTGGTCGGGGACAGCCAAGGGAGAGCAGTACTTC.

The chain uses TRBV12-3 or TRBV12-4 and TRBJ2-1, with D perhaps being TRBD1 or TRBD2 (5 bases each). V shed 6 bases and J shed 13 bases, with 16 bases lying between them. This CDR3 is built from 12 residues. The chain's CDR3 is CASRVGRQTQFF. The CDR3 DNA sequence: TGTGCCAGCAGAGTGGGACGTCAGACCCAGTTCTTC.

This clonotype appeared a few times. The chain couples TRBV12-3 or TRBV12-4 to TRBJ2-5; 10 bases fit TRBD2. This CDR3 spans 16 amino acids. Trimming removed 5 bases from V and 2 bases from J; junction bases left unmatched: 8. CDR3 region: CASSPTGTSVQETQYF. CDR3 sequence (DNA): TGTGCCAGCAGTCCCACCGGGACTAGCGTACAAGAGACCCAGTACTTC.

This clonotype was recorded many times. V usage is TRBV7-6 and J usage is TRBJ2-6; D gene unclear. This CDR3 contains 17 residues. Deletions cut 7 bases from V and 0 bases from J, with 16 bases between. Germline lookup yields CDR1 SGHVS and CDR2 FNYEAQ. CDR3 in amino acids: CASTFWGSHSGANVLTF. The DNA of the CDR3 is TGTGCCAGCACATTTTGGGGATCCCACTCTGGGGCCAACGTCCTGACTTTC.